These 2 T cell receptor beta chains were all obtained from the same sample, sequenced in a study of blood T cell repertoires in COVID-19. Data came from immunoSEQ multiplex PCR; TCRdb stores just in-frame clones and leaves some out. The sample shows 200,000 to 250,000 clones, less than 85% of them seen only once. The source material was peripheral blood. The receptors originated from a woman of 80 years or more with COVID-19, enrolled during active disease.

This clone was found once. The chain links TRBV25-1 to TRBJ1-4; D remains unclear. The CDR3 length is 16 residues. Trimming removed 2 bases from V and 6 bases from J, with 16 bases in between. Germline CDR1 reads MGHDK; CDR2 reads SYGVNS. CDR3 sequence reads: CASSEGAGNVDEKLFF. The CDR3 DNA follows: TGTGCCAGCAGTGAAGGCGCGGGGAACGTTGATGAAAAACTGTTTTTT.

The chain employs TRBV19 and TRBJ2-5, with 7 bases matching TRBD1. The germline V gene has CDR1 LNHDA and CDR2 SQIVND (reference sequence). The CDR3 runs 14 residues. V dropped 7 bases and J dropped 6; count of bases not matched to a gene: 11. The CDR3, as DNA: TGTGCCAGTAATGCAGGGGGATTATTAAAGACCCAGTACTTC. As protein: CASNAGGLLKTQYF. The entire variable domain, with the rest obtained from reference TRBV19 and TRBJ2-5, is as follows: DGGITQSPKYLFRKEGQNVTLSCEQNLNHDAMYWYRQDPGQGLRLIYYSQIVNDFQKGDIAEGYSVSREKKESFPLTVTSAQKNPTAFYLCASNAGGLLKTQYFGPGTRLLVL.